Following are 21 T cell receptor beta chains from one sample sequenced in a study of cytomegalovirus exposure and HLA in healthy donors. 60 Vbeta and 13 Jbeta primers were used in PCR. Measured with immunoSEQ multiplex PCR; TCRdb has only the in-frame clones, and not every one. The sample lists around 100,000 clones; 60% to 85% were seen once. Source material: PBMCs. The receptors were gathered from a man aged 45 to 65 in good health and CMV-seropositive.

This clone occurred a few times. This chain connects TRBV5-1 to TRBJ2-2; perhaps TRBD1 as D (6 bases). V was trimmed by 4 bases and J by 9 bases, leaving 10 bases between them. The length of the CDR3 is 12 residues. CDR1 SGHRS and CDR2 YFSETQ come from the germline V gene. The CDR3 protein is CASSQGHRELFF. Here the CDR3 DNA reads TGCGCCAGCAGCCAGGGGCACCGGGAGCTGTTTTTT.

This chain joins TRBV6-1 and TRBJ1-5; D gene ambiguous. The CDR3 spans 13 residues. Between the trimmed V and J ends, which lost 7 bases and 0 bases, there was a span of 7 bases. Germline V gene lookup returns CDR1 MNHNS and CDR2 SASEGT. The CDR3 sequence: CASKYVSNQPQHF. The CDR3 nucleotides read TGTGCCAGCAAATATGTTAGCAATCAGCCCCAGCATTTT.

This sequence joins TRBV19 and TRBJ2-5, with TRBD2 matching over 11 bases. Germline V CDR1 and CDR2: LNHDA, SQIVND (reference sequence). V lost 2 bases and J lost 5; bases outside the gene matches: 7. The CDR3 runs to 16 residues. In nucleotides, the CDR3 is TGTGCCAGTAGTATAATTAGCGGGAGGGCCGTTGAGACCCAGTACTTC. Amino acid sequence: CASSIISGRAVETQYF.

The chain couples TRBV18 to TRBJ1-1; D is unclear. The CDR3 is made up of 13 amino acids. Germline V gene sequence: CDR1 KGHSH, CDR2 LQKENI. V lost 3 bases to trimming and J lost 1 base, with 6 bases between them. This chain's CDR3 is CASSPRENTEAFF. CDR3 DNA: TGTGCCAGCTCACCCCGCGAGAACACTGAAGCTTTCTTT.

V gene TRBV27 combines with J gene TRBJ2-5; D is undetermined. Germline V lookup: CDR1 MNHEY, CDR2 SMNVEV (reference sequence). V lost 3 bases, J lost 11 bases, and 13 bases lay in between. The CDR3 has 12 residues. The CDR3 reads CASSLYQEEQYF. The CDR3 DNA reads TGTGCCAGCAGTTTGTATCAGGAAGAGCAGTACTTC.

CDR3 bases: TGTGCCTGGAGTGTAGGAGGGGATGAGCAGTTCTTC. This encodes CAWSVGGDEQFF. The gene calls are TRBV30 and TRBJ2-1; D might be TRBD2 (6 bases). The CDR3 loop spans 12 amino acids. V was cut by 0 bases and J by 8 bases, with 8 bases left in between. CDR1 and CDR2 from the germline V gene are GTSNPN and SVGIG (reference sequence).

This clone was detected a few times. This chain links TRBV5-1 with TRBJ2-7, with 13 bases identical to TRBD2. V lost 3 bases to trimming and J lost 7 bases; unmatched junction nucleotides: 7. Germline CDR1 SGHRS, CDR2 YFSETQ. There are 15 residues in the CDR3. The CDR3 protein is CASSSEPGLAGEQYF. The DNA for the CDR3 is TGCGCCAGCAGCTCGGAACCGGGACTAGCGGGAGAGCAGTACTTC.

The CDR3 reads CASSGASGHNEQFF. The CDR3 DNA sequence: TGCGCCAGCAGCGGCGCTAGCGGACACAATGAGCAGTTCTTC. V is TRBV5-1 and J is TRBJ2-1, with TRBD2 identical over 7 bases. The CDR3 spans 14 residues. The trim removed 4 bases at V and 5 bases at J, leaving 6 bases unmatched. Per the germline V gene, CDR1 is SGHRS and CDR2 is YFSETQ.

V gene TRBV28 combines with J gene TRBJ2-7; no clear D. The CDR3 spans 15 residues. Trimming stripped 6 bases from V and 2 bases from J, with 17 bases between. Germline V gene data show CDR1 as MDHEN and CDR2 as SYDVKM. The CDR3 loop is CASSNGDTPAYEQYF. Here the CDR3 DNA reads TGTGCCAGCAGCAACGGCGACACCCCTGCCTACGAGCAGTACTTC.

This CDR3 is CASSFQGGRDTQYF. The CDR3 nucleotides read TGTGCCAGCAGTTTTCAAGGTGGGAGGGATACGCAGTATTTT. The chain uses TRBV28 and TRBJ2-3; TRBD2 is a possible D gene (6 bases). The ends were cut back, 3 bases at V and 6 bases at J, with 13 bases in the middle. The V gene's germline CDR1 is MDHEN and CDR2 SYDVKM. This CDR3 has 14 amino acids.

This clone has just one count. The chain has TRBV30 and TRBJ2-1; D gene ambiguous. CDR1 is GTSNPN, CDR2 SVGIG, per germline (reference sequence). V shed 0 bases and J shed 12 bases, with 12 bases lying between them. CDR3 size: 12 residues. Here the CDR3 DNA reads TGTGCCTGGAGTGTAACTACCCTCGCGCAGTTCTTC. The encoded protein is CAWSVTTLAQFF.

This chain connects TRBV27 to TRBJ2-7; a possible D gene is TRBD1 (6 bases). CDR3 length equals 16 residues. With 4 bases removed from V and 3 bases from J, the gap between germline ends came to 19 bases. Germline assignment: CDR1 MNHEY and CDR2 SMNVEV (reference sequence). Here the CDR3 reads CASSSLRRQEYYEQYF. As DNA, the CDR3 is TGTGCCAGCAGTTCCCTACGCCGACAGGAGTACTACGAGCAGTACTTC.

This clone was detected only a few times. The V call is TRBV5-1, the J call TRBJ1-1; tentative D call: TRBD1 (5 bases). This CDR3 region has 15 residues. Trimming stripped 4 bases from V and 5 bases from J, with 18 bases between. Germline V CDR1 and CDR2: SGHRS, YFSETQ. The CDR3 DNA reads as TGCGCCAGCAGCCCCGGGGCGGACTATGATACTGAAGCTTTCTTT. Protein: CASSPGADYDTEAFF.

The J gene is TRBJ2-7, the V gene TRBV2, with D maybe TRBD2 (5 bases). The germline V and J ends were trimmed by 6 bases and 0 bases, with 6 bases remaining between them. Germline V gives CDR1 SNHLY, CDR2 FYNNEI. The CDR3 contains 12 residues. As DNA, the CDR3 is TGTGCCAGCAGCGGGGTCTCCTACGAGCAGTACTTC. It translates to CASSGVSYEQYF.

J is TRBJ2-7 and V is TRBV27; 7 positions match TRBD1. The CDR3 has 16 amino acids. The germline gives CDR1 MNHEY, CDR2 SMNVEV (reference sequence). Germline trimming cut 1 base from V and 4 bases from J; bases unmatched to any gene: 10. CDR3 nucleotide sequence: TGTGCCAGCAGTTTATTCTCGAAGGGGGCAGGATACGAGCAGTACTTC. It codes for CASSLFSKGAGYEQYF.

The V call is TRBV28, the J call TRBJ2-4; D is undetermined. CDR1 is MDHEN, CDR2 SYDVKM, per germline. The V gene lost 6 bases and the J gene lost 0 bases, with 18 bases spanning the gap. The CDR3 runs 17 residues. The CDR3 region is CASSRETIGLAKNIQYF. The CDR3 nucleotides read TGTGCCAGCAGCCGAGAAACTATTGGTTTAGCCAAAAACATTCAGTACTTC.

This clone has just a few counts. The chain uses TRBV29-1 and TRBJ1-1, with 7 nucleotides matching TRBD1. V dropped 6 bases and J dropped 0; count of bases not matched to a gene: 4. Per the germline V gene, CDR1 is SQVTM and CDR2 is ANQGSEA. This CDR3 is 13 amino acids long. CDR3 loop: CSVQGGMNTEAFF. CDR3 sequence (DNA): TGCAGCGTCCAGGGGGGCATGAACACTGAAGCTTTCTTT. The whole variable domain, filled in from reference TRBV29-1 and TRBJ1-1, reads SAVISQKPSRDICQRGTSLTIQCQVDSQVTMMFWYRQQPGQSLTLIATANQGSEATYESGFVIDKFPISRPNLTFSTLTVSNMSPEDSSIYLCSVQGGMNTEAFFGQGTRLTVV.

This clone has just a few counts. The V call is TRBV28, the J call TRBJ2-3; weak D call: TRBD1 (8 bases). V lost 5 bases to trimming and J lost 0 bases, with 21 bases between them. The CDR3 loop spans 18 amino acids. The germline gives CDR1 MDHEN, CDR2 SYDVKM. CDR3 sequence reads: CASSLLDRGGASTDTQYF. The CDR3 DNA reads TGTGCCAGCAGTCTCCTCGACAGGGGAGGGGCTAGCACAGATACGCAGTATTTT.

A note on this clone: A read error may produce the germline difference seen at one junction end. Written as DNA, the CDR3 is TGTTCCAGCAGCTTAGGGGGCGCGGGGCACAATGAGCAGTTCTTC. This sequence encodes CSSSLGGAGHNEQFF. The gene calls are TRBV7-9 and TRBJ2-1, with TRBD1 as a possible D gene (7 bases). The CDR3 consists of 15 residues. Germline lookup yields CDR1 SEHNR and CDR2 FQNEAQ (reference sequence).

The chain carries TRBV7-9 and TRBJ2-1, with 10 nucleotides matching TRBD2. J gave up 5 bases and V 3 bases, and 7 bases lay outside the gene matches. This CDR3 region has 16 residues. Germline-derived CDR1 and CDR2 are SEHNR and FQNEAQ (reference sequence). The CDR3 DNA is TGTGCCAGCAGCTTGAGGGGACTAGCGACCAACAATGAGCAGTTCTTC. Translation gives CASSLRGLATNNEQFF.

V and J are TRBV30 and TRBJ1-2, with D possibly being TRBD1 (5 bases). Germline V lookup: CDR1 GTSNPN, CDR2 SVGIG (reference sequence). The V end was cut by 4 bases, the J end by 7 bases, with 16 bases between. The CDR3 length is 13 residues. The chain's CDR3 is CAWTQTEIGGYTF. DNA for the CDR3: TGTGCCTGGACTCAGACAGAAATCGGTGGCTACACCTTC.